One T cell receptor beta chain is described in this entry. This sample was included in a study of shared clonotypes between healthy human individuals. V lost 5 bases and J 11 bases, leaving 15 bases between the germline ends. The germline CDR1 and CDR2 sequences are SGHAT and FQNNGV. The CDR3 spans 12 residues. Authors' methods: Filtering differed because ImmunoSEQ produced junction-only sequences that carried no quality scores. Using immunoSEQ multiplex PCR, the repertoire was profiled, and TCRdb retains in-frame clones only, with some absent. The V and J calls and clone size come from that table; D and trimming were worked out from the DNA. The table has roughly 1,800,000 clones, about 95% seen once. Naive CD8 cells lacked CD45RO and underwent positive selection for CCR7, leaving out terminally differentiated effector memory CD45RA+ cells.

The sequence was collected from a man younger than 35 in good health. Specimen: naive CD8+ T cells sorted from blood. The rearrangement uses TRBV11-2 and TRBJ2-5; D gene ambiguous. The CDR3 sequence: CASSLNPTWQYF. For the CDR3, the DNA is TGTGCCAGCAGCCTAAACCCTACGTGGCAGTACTTC.